This T cell receptor (beta chain) was captured by sequencing in a study of blood T cell repertoires in COVID-19. About the research overall: Samples came from the United States, Italy and Spain, spanning acute and convalescent COVID-19. The cDNA or gDNA used as material had been derived from T cells, B-cell-depleted T cells, or PBMCs.

In the source study's methods: Nucleated cell counts were estimated from reference gene primer amplification. The protocol was immunoSEQ multiplex PCR, while the TCRdb copy is restricted to in-frame clones and leaves out a portion. That table furnishes V, J and clone size, whereas the DNA furnished D and trimming. The table lists around 150,000 clones, around four fifths of them singletons. V was pared by 6 bases and J by 5 bases, with 10 bases of the junction left unmatched. The CDR3 has 15 residues. Germline V gene sequence: CDR1 MNHEY, CDR2 SMNVEV (reference sequence). The rearrangement links TRBV27 to TRBJ2-3; 8 nucleotides line up with TRBD1. The sample taken for sequencing was peripheral blood. The clonotype comes from a man aged 55 to 70 who had recovered from COVID-19. CDR3 DNA: TGTGCCAGCAGCCCCCCAAGGACAGGGCGAGATACGCAGTATTTT. Its translation is CASSPPRTGRDTQYF.